These T cell receptor beta chains were read from a single sample in a study of blood T cell repertoires in COVID-19. Some clones are missing from TCRdb's copy, which holds only in-frame ones; the method was immunoSEQ multiplex PCR. The sample contains roughly 64,000 clones, 84% of which appear only once. Sequencing input: peripheral blood. The source is a woman aged 55 to 70 with acute or convalescent COVID-19. The CDR3 runs from the conserved cysteine through the conserved F or W. The size of a clone is reported for some rows only, either as once, few or many, or as a class for expanded clones.

abundance | v_gene | CDR3aa
NA | TRBV13 | CASSLRTGRTSASSYNEQFF
once | TRBV5-1 | CVSRGGITNTEAFF
NA | TRBV6-4 | CASSDWTGGSNTEAFF
NA | TRBV12-5 | CASGLGLAGAAYNEQFF
NA | TRBV20-1 | CSAGQGYEQYF
NA | TRBV7-6 | CASSAELAGSSYNEQFF
NA | TRBV18 | CASSPRQGSTGELFF
NA | TRBV18 | CASSPVTDQPQHF
NA | TRBV7-6 | CASSSSGTGGANIQYF
NA | TRBV29-1 | CSVSGTSGGAFEQYF
NA | TRBV11-2 | CASQGAPYNEQFF
NA | TRBV10-1 | CASSGSGYEQYF
NA | TRBV3-1/TRBV3-2 | CASSSGGGPGDTQYF
many | TRBV19 | CASSMGQGGETQYF
NA | TRBV4-1 | CASSQGQGEDEQYF
NA | TRBV19 | CASSAARIGQPQHF
once | TRBV24-1 | CATSDSGVAGYTF
NA | TRBV30 | CAWMWDRGRGYTF
NA | TRBV5-1 | CASRPGTGDSGNQPQHF
NA | TRBV7-9 | CAIIKTGGNTEAFF
NA | TRBV2 | CASSVGVAKNIQYF
NA | TRBV5-4 | CASSLVGGARDYNEQFF
once | TRBV10-3 | CAISESGTGTDTQYF
NA | TRBV6-5 | CASTPGLAGGQYF
NA | TRBV24-1 | CATSEGRSNQPQHF
NA | TRBV5-1 | CASSPSGGGNQPQHF
NA | TRBV5-1 | CASSLAGTGSGTSGANVLTF
NA | TRBV30 | CAWSSLDRSYNEQFF
few | TRBV6-1 | CASSGRLGGGTDTQYF
NA | TRBV2 | CASSEIEASADTGELFF
NA | TRBV5-1 | CASSTGLAGGQDTQYF
NA | TRBV9 | CASQEKGGETQYF
NA | TRBV9 | CASSPRQGSSGNTIYF
NA | TRBV6-5 | CASTRGGNQPQHF
NA | TRBV10-2 | CASSESGPGTPYNEQFF
NA | TRBV5-4 | CASSPREVGEAFF
NA | TRBV5-1 | CASRTGDLAGVYNEQFF
NA | TRBV5-1 | CASSLAFWNTEAFF
NA | TRBV6-5 | CASRLQGTPGKAFF
NA | TRBV28 | CASSQRTGANEQFF
NA | TRBV3-1/TRBV3-2 | CASSQRAGIRQETQYF
NA | TRBV6-5 | CASSTGQGPDGELFF
NA | TRBV10-1 | CASSDTGTSEHTQYF
NA | TRBV27 | CASINTQALNTEAFF
NA | TRBV9 | CASSPRLAGDPYEQYF
NA | TRBV3-1/TRBV3-2 | CASSQGNPGQGFRVAFF
NA | TRBV12-3/TRBV12-4 | CASSSTGENTF
few | TRBV7-9 | CASSLGVAVYNEQFF
NA | TRBV6-5 | CASQAGNTGELFF
NA | TRBV7-9 | CASSSDWSYNEQFF
NA | TRBV11-2 | CASSSGLAGAYNEQFF